One sample yielded the 8 T cell receptor beta chains listed below, sequenced in a study of blood T cell repertoires in COVID-19. Data came from immunoSEQ multiplex PCR; TCRdb stores just in-frame clones and leaves some out. The table records about 130,000 clones, roughly 72% of them present only once. Material: peripheral blood. The receptor source for this set is a man in his 60s with acute or convalescent COVID-19.

The chain carries TRBV11-3 and TRBJ2-2, with a possible D match to TRBD1 (6 bases). CDR1 is SGHNT and CDR2 is YENEEA in the germline V gene. The CDR3 has 15 amino acids. The V end lost 5 bases, the J end lost 2 bases, and 12 bases lay between the germline ends. The CDR3 DNA is TGTGCCAGCAGCCGTTCGACAGGAAACACCGGGGAGCTGTTTTTT. Amino acid sequence: CASSRSTGNTGELFF.

The V gene is TRBV24-1, the J gene TRBJ2-7; D is ambiguous. Germline V gene sequence: CDR1 KGHDR, CDR2 SFDVKD. This CDR3 is built from 15 residues. The V end lost 9 bases, the J end lost 0 bases, and 17 bases lay between the germline ends. The CDR3 reads CATPIRDFNSYEQYF. The CDR3 DNA is TGTGCCACCCCCATTCGAGACTTTAACTCCTACGAGCAGTACTTC.

This chain joins TRBV19 and TRBJ1-5; TRBD1 matches at 12 bases. The CDR3 extends over 14 amino acids. Looked up from germline, CDR1 is LNHDA and CDR2 is SQIVND (reference sequence). The trim removed 11 bases at V and 2 bases at J, leaving 4 bases unmatched. The CDR3 spells CAGGTGGGNQPQHF. The CDR3, as DNA: TGTGCCGGGGGGACAGGGGGCGGCAATCAGCCCCAGCATTTT.

In this sample, this clone turned up a few times. The chain combines TRBV5-6 with TRBJ2-5; TRBD1 matches 8 bases. Trimming removed 4 bases from V and 6 bases from J; junction bases left unmatched: 11. CDR1 is SGHDT and CDR2 is YYEEEE in the germline V gene. This CDR3 is built from 15 residues. CDR3 in DNA: TGTGCCAGCAGCACTCTCCGGGACAGGAGGAAGACCCAGTACTTC. It specifies CASSTLRDRRKTQYF.

The chain links TRBV3-1 (or the pseudogene TRBV3-2) to TRBJ2-7, with 10 positions matching TRBD1. There are 13 residues in the CDR3. Germline CDR1 LGHDT, CDR2 YNNKEL (reference sequence). The J segment lost 6 bases and the V segment lost 5 bases, leaving 4 bases of the junction unmatched. CDR3: CASSARTGGEQYF. As DNA, the CDR3 is TGTGCCAGCAGCGCTCGGACAGGGGGCGAGCAGTACTTC.

V usage is TRBV5-1 and J usage is TRBJ2-1; possible D gene TRBD2, 5 bases. In germline, CDR1 is SGHRS, CDR2 YFSETQ. V lost 4 bases, J lost 15 bases, and 20 bases lay in between. This CDR3 has 13 amino acids. CDR3 sequence (DNA): TGCGCCAGCAGCCTTTCTGGGAGAGCCGATCTGTTCTTC. This translates into CASSLSGRADLFF.

This clone came up a few times. This chain connects TRBV5-1 to TRBJ1-5; 8 bases map to TRBD1. Germline CDR1 reads SGHRS; CDR2 reads YFSETQ. The CDR3 contains 15 residues. V lost 1 base and J lost 7; bases outside the gene matches: 7. The CDR3 DNA reads TGCGCCAGCAGCTTGACAGGGGGGAGTTTCCAGCCCCAGCATTTT. Residues: CASSLTGGSFQPQHF.

This chain uses TRBV5-1 with TRBJ2-3; D is possibly TRBD2 (6 bases). V shed 4 bases and J shed 6 bases, with 15 bases lying between them. The germline gives CDR1 SGHRS, CDR2 YFSETQ. The CDR3 is made up of 14 amino acids. The CDR3 here is CASSGGTGVDTQYF. CDR3 DNA: TGCGCCAGCAGCGGCGGGACTGGGGTCGATACGCAGTATTTT.